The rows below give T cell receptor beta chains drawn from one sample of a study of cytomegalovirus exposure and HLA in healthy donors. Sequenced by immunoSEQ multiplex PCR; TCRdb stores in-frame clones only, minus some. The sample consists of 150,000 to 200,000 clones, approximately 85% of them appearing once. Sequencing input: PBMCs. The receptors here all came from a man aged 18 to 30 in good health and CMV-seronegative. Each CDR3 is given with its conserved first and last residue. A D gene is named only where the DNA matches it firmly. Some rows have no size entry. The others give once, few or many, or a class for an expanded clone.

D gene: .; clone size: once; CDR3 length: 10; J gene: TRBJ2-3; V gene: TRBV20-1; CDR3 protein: CSAAREAQYF; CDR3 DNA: TGCAGTGCCGCTAGAGAGGCGCAGTATTTT
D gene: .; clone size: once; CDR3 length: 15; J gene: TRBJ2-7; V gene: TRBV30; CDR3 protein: CAWSRTEPRTYEQYF; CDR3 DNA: TGTGCCTGGAGTCGAACTGAACCTAGAACCTACGAGCAGTACTTC
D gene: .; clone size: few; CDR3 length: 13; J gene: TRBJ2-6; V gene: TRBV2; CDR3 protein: CASKASGANVLTF; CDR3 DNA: TGTGCCAGCAAAGCCTCTGGGGCCAACGTCCTGACTTTC
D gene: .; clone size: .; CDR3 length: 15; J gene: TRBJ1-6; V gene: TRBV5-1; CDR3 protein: CASSLGGQRGSPLHF; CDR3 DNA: TGCGCCAGCAGCTTGGGAGGCCAGCGCGGTTCACCCCTCCACTTT
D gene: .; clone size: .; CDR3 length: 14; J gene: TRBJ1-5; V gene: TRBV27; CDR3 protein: CASSPQNSNQPQHF; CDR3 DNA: TGTGCCAGCAGTCCCCAAAATAGCAATCAGCCCCAGCATTTT
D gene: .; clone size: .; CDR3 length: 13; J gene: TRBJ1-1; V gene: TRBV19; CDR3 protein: CASSIRDQTEAFF; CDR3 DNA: TGTGCCAGTAGTATCAGGGATCAAACTGAAGCTTTCTTT
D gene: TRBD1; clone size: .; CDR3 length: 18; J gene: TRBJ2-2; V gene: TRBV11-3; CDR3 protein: CASSLAVWGQGNTGELFF; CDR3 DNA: TGTGCCAGCAGCTTGGCAGTGTGGGGACAGGGGAACACCGGGGAGCTGTTTTTT
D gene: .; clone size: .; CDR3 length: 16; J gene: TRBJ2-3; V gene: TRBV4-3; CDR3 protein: CASSQGQAGGTDTQYF; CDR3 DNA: TGCGCCAGCAGCCAAGGACAAGCAGGGGGCACAGATACGCAGTATTTT
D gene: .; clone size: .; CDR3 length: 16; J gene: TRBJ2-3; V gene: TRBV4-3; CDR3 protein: CASSHLAKSSTDTQYF; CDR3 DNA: TGCGCCAGCAGCCACCTAGCAAAATCTAGCACAGATACGCAGTATTTT
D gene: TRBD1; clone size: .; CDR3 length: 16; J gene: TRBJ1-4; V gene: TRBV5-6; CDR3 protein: CASSSSRQGRAEKLFF; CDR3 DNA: TGTGCCAGCAGCTCGTCTCGACAGGGAAGGGCTGAAAAACTGTTTTTT
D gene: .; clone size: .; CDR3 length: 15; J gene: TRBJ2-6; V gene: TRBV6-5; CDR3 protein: CASRSSGSGANVLTF; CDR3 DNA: TGTGCCAGCAGGAGTTCGGGGTCCGGGGCCAACGTCCTGACTTTC
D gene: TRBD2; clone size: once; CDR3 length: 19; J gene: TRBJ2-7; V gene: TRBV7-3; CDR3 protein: CASRGFGREGGKFSHEQYF; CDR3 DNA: TGTGCCAGCAGGGGGTTTGGGCGGGAGGGAGGTAAGTTCAGCCACGAGCAGTACTTC
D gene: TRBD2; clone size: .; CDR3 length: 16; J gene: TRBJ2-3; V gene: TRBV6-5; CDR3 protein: CASSYLARGAPDTQYF; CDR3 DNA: TGTGCCAGCAGTTACCTTGCGCGGGGGGCCCCAGATACGCAGTATTTT
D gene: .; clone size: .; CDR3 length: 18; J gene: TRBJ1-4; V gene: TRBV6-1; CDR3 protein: CASSGRDWHSATNEKLFF; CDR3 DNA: TGTGCCAGCAGTGGCAGGGACTGGCACTCTGCAACTAATGAAAAACTGTTTTTT
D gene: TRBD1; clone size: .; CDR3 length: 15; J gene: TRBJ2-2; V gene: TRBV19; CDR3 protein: CASSAAGQDTGELFF; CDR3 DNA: TGTGCCAGTAGTGCGGCGGGACAGGATACCGGGGAGCTGTTTTTT
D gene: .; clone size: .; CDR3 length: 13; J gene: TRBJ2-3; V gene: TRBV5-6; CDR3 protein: CASSTQGFDTQYF; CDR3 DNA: TGTGCCAGCAGCACTCAGGGATTCGATACGCAGTATTTT
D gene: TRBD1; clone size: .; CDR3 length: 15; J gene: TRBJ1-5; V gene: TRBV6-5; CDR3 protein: CASGRQGSLSQPQHF; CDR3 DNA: TGTGCCAGCGGGCGACAGGGGAGCCTTAGTCAGCCCCAGCATTTT
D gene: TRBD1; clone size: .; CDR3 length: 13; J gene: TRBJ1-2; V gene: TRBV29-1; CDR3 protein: CSVAGTGRYGYTF; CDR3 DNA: TGCAGCGTGGCCGGGACAGGGCGCTATGGCTACACCTTC
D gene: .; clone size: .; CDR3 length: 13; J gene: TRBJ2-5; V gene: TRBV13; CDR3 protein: CASGGGARETQYF; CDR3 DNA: TGTGCCAGCGGTGGTGGGGCGCGCGAGACCCAGTACTTC
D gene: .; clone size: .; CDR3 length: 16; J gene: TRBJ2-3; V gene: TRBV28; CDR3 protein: CASSWQQVSSTDTQYF; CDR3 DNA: TGTGCCAGCAGTTGGCAACAGGTATCTAGCACAGATACGCAGTATTTT
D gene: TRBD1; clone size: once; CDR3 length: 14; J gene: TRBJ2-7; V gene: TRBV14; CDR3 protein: CASSHGQGTYEQYF; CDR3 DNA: TGTGCCAGCAGCCACGGACAGGGTACCTACGAGCAGTACTTC
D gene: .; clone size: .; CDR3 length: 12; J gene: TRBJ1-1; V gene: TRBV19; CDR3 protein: CASSIGGAGAFF; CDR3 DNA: TGTGCCAGTAGTATAGGGGGCGCAGGGGCTTTCTTT
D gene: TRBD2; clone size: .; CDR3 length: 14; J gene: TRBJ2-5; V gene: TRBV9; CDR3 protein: CASSVLADQETQYF; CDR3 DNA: TGTGCCAGCAGCGTACTAGCGGACCAAGAGACCCAGTACTTC
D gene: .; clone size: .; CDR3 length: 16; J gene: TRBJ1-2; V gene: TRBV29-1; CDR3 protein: CSVEDLERTEPYGYTF; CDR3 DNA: TGCAGCGTTGAAGATTTGGAAAGGACTGAGCCCTATGGCTACACCTTC
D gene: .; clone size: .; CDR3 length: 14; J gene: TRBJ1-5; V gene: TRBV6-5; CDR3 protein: CASSLQGSNQPQHF; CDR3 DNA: TGTGCCAGCAGTCTACAGGGAAGCAATCAGCCCCAGCATTTT
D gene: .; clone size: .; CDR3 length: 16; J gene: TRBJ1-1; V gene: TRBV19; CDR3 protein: CASMEGNLIWNTEAFF; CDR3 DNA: TGTGCCAGTATGGAGGGGAATTTAATCTGGAACACTGAAGCTTTCTTT
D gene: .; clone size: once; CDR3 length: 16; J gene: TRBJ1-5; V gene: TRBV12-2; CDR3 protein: CASRLAFGKGRQPQHF; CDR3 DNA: TGTGCAAGTCGCTTAGCGTTCGGGAAGGGAAGGCAGCCCCAGCATTTT
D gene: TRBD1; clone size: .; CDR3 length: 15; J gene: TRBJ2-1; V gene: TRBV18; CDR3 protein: CASSPPDRIVHEQFF; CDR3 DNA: TGTGCCAGCTCACCACCGGACAGGATAGTTCATGAGCAGTTCTTC
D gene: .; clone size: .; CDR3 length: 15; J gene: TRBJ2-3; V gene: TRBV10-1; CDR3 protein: CASSEVVAGADTQYF; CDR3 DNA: TGCGCCAGCAGTGAGGTGGTAGCTGGTGCAGATACGCAGTATTTT
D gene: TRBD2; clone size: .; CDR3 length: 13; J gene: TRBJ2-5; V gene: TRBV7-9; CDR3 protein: CSSSPTSPETQYF; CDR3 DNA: TGTTCCAGCAGCCCGACTAGCCCAGAGACCCAGTACTTC